This TCR beta chain stems from a study of blood T cell repertoires in COVID-19. Study background: Sites in the United States, Italy and Spain provided acute and convalescent COVID-19 samples. PBMCs, B-cell-depleted T cells, or T cells were the source of the cDNA or gDNA that made up the material.

This CDR3 spans 15 amino acids. The ends lost 7 bases at V and 1 base at J; junction bases unmatched: 9. CDR1 and CDR2 from the germline V gene are SNHLY and FYNNEI. The authors' processing: Researchers report that nucleated cell counts were estimated from reference gene primer amplification. Using immunoSEQ multiplex PCR, the repertoire was profiled, and TCRdb retains in-frame clones only, with some absent. From that table come the V and J calls and clone size; the DNA was used to work out D and trimming. The top ten hold approximately 0.7% of the sample, which has 450,000 to 600,000 clones, about nine tenths seen once.

The sequence derives from a woman under 30 who had recovered from COVID-19. J is TRBJ2-7 and V is TRBV2; 8 bases align to TRBD1. The specimen sequenced was PBMCs or T cells enriched from blood (not recorded which). The chain's CDR3 is CASTLDRGSSYEQYF. CDR3 coding DNA: TGTGCCAGCACCCTCGACAGGGGCTCTTCCTACGAGCAGTACTTC.